This TCR beta chain derives from a study of blood T cell repertoires in COVID-19 (TCRdb year 2020). A note on the overall study: Collaborator samples came from the United States, Italy and Spain and covered acute and convalescent phases of COVID-19. Samples were obtained from the ongoing ImmuneRACE study (first 160 participants) and from 1,254 subjects provided by 6 global collaborators. The dataset comprised deeply sampled blood TCRbeta repertoires from subjects exposed to, actively infected with, or recovered from COVID-19. The repertoires were released in a freely available public database meant as a resource for research on the immune response to SARS-CoV-2. The prospective study material was composed of cDNA or gDNA derived from T cells, B-cell-depleted T cells, or PBMCs. HLA class I and class II types, where available, came from metadata supplied by the sample provider rather than from assay-based typing. The sample metadata nearly always contained a de-identified subject ID, COVID-19 status, age in years and sex. The full study reports these points: The amount of clinical and demographic metadata varied by source and participant and was provided uncurated.

TCRbeta CDR3 regions were amplified from genomic DNA by means of the immunoSEQ Assay, a bias-controlled multiplex PCR. From the authors' description of their analysis: Within the assay, amplification of reference gene primers was used to estimate how many nucleated cells each sample contained. To quantify the absolute abundance of each unique TCRbeta CDR3 rearrangement, sequence reads were collapsed and filtered. Productive Simpson clonality was computed per sample as the square root of Simpson's diversity index over productive rearrangements. TCRdb holds this immuneACCESS table with in-frame rearrangements only. Some clones are missing; in checked studies, unresolved V genes explain under half, and the rest has no known cause. Clone size and V and J calls were adopted from that table, with D and trimming inferred from the DNA. The sample data list about 140,000 clones, and roughly 84% of these were observed just once. 8.2% of the sample rests with the top ten.

Details on this clone: Which antigen it targets is not known. No much larger clone exists at a distance of one base, and base qualities are not known.

The CDR1 and CDR2 encoded by the germline V gene are MNHEY and SVGEGT. The CDR3, from cysteine to phenylalanine, totals 17 residues. CDR3 DNA is the only sequence kept; it has 51 bases, read in frame from the first base. V gives up 0 bases and J gives up 4 bases, and the segment between their germline ends measures 16 bases. Collaborating institutions collected whole blood in K2EDTA tubes following their own protocols. For TCRbeta analysis, collaborators shipped samples as frozen whole blood, isolated PBMCs, or DNA extracted from either of those sample types. The source of this sequence is a woman aged 55-70 years with acute or convalescent COVID-19. Recombination joined TRBV6-2 or TRBV6-3 with TRBJ1-3; the D gene cannot be resolved reliably. The sample comprised peripheral blood. The CDR3 region: CASSYSRRVTPGNTIYF. The DNA is as follows: TGTGCCAGCAGTTACTCGCGCCGAGTCACCCCCGGAAACACCATATATTTT.